This T cell receptor (beta chain) was profiled in a study of Ad26.COV2.S vaccination and SARS-CoV-2 variants. As to treatment: approximately 18 received Ad26.COV2.S at low or high dose, single or two shots; about five received placebo; per-sample allocation not given. Samples analyzed were those drawn on day 63 after the first vaccine or placebo injection. The CDR3 has 15 residues. Germline loops: CDR1 SEHNR, CDR2 FQNEAQ (reference sequence). The V end was cut by 1 base, the J end by 2 bases, with 11 bases between. Sequencing was performed with immunoSEQ multiplex PCR; in TCRdb, only in-frame clones are kept and a portion is missing. The data show around 250,000 clones, roughly 89% seen once.

The sample was peripheral blood, taken in a trial of Ad26.COV2.S vaccine versus placebo. This receptor was obtained from a person between 18 and 65 years old who received the Ad26.COV2.S COVID-19 vaccine or a placebo. The chain links TRBV7-9 to TRBJ1-2; maybe TRBD1 (5 bases). CDR3 bases: TGTGCCAGCAGCTTAGGGGGCGCGGGAAACTATGGCTACACCTTC. This gives the protein CASSLGGAGNYGYTF. Filled out from reference TRBV7-9 and TRBJ1-2, the complete variable domain reads DTGVSQNPRHKITKRGQNVTFRCDPISEHNRLYWYRQTLGQGPEFLTYFQNEAQLEKSRLLSDRFSAERPKGSFSTLEIQRTEQGDSAMYLCASSLGGAGNYGYTFGSGTRLTVV.